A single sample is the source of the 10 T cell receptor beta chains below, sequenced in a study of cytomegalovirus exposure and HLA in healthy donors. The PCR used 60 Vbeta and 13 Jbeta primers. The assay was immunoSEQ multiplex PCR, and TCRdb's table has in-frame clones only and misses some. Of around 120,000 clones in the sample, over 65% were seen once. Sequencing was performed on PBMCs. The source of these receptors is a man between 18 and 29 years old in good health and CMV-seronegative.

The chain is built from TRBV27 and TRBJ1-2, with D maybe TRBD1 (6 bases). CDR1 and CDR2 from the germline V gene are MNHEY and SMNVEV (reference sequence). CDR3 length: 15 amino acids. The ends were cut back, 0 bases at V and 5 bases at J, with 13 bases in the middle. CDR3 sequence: CASSLSPDRIYGYTF. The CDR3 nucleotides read TGTGCCAGCAGTTTATCGCCCGACAGGATTTATGGCTACACCTTC.

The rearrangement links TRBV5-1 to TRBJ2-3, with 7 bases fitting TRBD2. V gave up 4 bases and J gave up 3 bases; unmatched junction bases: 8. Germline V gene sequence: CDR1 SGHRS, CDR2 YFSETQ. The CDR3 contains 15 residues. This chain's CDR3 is CASSPPKLATDTQYF. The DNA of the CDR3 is TGCGCCAGCAGCCCCCCCAAACTAGCGACAGATACGCAGTATTTT.

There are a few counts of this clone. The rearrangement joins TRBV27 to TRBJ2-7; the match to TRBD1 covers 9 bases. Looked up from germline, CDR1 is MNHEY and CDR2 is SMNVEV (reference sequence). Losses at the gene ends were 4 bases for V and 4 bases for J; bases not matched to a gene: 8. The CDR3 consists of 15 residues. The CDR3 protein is CASSSRGTGPYEQYF. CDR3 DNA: TGTGCCAGCAGTTCCCGTGGGACAGGGCCGTACGAGCAGTACTTC.

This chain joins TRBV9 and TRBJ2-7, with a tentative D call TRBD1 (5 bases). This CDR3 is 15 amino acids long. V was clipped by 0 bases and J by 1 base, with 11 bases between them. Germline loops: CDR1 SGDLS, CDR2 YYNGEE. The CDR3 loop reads CASSVGGARSYEQYF. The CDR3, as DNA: TGTGCCAGCAGCGTAGGTGGGGCGAGATCCTACGAGCAGTACTTC.

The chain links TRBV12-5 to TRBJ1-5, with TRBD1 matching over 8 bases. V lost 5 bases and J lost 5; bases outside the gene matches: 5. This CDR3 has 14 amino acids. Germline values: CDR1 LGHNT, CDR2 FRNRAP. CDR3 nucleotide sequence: TGTGCTAGTGGTCAGGGGGCGCCCCATCAGCCCCAGCATTTT. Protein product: CASGQGAPHQPQHF.

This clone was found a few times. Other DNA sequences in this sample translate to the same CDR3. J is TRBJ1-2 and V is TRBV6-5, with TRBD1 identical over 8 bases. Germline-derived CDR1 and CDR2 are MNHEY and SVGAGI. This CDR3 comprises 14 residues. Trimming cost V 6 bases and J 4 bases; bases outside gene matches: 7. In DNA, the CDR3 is TGTGCCAGCAGACAGACAGGGGTCGGCTATGGCTACACCTTC. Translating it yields CASRQTGVGYGYTF.

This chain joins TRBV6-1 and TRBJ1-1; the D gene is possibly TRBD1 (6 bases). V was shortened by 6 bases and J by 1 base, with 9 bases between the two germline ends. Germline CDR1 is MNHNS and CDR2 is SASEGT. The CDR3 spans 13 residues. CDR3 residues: CASRVQGNTEAFF. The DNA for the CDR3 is TGTGCCAGCAGGGTACAGGGGAACACTGAAGCTTTCTTT.

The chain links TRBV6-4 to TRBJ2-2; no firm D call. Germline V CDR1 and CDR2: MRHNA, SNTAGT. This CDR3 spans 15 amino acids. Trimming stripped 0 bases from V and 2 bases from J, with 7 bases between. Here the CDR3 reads CASSDSGQNTGELFF. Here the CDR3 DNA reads TGTGCCAGCAGTGACTCTGGGCAAAACACCGGGGAGCTGTTTTTT.

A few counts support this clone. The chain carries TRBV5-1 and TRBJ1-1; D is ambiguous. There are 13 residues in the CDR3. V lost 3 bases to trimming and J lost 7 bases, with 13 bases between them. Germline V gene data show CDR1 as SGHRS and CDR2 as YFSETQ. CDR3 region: CASSSFWGGEAFF. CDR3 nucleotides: TGCGCCAGCAGCTCATTTTGGGGAGGTGAAGCTTTCTTT.

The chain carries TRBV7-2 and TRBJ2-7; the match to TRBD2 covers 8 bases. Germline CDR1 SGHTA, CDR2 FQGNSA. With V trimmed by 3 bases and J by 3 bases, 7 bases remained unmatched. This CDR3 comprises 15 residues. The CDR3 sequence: CASSFLAGNSYEQYF. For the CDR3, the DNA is TGTGCCAGCAGCTTCTTAGCGGGGAATAGCTACGAGCAGTACTTC.